This T cell receptor beta chain comes out of a study of spatial heterogeneity in lung cancer. Across the whole study: Across the raw uncorrected reads, a unique TCR and UMI combination was observed, on average, more than ten times.

Via MiXCR, TCRdb re-called the 5' RACE reads, giving one row per CDR3 protein. In the table there are about 120,000 distinct CDR3 sequences, roughly an eighth of which are singletons. In germline, CDR1 is SNHLY, CDR2 FYNNEI. The CDR3 extends over 13 amino acids. V gave up 7 bases and J gave up 7 bases, with 14 bases separating them. As for time point: blood at routine non-recurrence follow-up after resection. Material for sequencing was whole RNA from tumor, nontumor lung or frozen PBMC, left unsorted. V gene TRBV2 combines with J gene TRBJ1-5, with a possible D match to TRBD1 (6 bases). Material: PBMCs, obtained at follow-up. The receptor was isolated from a male donor with early-stage non-small cell lung cancer. The DNA for the CDR3 is TGTGCCAGCACCAAGAGGGGGGAGCAGCCCCAGCATTTT. Translated, it gives CASTKRGEQPQHF.